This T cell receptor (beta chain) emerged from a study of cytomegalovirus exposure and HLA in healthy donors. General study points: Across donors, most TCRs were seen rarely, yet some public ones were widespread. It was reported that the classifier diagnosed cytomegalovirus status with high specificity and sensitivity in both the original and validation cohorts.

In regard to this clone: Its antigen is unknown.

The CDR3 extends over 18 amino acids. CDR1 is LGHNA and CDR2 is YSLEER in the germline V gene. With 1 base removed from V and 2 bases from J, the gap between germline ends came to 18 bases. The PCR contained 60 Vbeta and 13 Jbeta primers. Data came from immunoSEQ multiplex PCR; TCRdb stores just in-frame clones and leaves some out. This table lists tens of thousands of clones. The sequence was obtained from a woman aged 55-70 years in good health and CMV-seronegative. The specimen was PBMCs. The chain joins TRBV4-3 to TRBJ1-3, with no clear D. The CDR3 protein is CASSQVGGDGGTGNTIYF. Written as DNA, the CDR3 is TGCGCCAGCAGCCAAGTAGGAGGTGACGGAGGTACTGGAAACACCATATATTTT.